This TCR beta chain was retrieved from a study of cytomegalovirus exposure and HLA in healthy donors. CDR1 is WNHNN and CDR2 is SYGVQD in the germline V gene (reference sequence). Trimming took off 0 bases at V and 0 bases at J, with 9 bases between the two ends. The CDR3 is made up of 16 amino acids. Both 60 Vbeta primers and 13 Jbeta primers went into the PCR. Repertoires were generated with immunoSEQ multiplex PCR, while TCRdb's copy carries only in-frame clones and drops some. The sample lists tens of thousands of clones, 72% occurring once. Sequencing was done on a sample of PBMCs. The V gene is TRBV10-1, the J gene TRBJ2-1, with D possibly being TRBD2 (5 bases). This receptor was identified in a woman aged 40 to 50 in good health and CMV-seropositive. The CDR3 loop is CASSESDSSSYNEQFF. For the CDR3, the DNA is TGCGCCAGCAGTGAGTCGGACTCAAGCTCCTACAATGAGCAGTTCTTC.